This paragraph covers one TCR beta chain sequence. Antigen specificity is unknown. Indicated time point: newly diagnosed GD, antithyroid drugs for less than 3 months. From PBMCs, RNA was extracted and then used to make the TCR library. This sample is drawn from a study of regulatory T cells in long-lasting Graves disease. Study findings and constraints: Shared public clonotypes totalled over 2,500 in persistent patients, compared with 966 in new patients.

The CDR3 is made up of 13 amino acids. V lost 4 bases and J lost 7, with 12 bases in between. Looked up from germline, CDR1 is SGHDT and CDR2 is YYEEEE. The TCR beta library used iRepertoire HTBI primers with Arm-PCR amplification of CDR3. TCRdb processed the multiplex PCR reads anew with MiXCR; each CDR3 protein has one entry. The sample consists of about 530,000 distinct CDR3 sequences, around 15% of them appearing once. These same data were also listed under a study on T cells in Graves' hyperthyroidism and ophthalmopathy. That source adds: An absence of ophthalmopathy progression within 18 months meant stable Graves' hyperthyroidism. Researchers barred patients who had uncontrolled infection, other autoimmune disease, pregnancy or lactation.

The genes are TRBV5-6 and TRBJ1-3; no definite D call. The clonotype originates from a woman aged 35 to 60 with Graves disease. The sample consisted of peripheral blood mononuclear cells (PBMCs), taken at new diagnosis, from a patient treated with antithyroid drugs. This chain's CDR3 is CASSRAVGNTIYF. CDR3 nucleotide sequence: TGTGCCAGCAGCCGGGCGGTAGGCAACACCATATATTTT.